This T cell receptor (beta chain) stems from a study of early T cells in non-severe SARS-CoV-2 infection. The overall study: Sequencing of unsorted whole blood was done on bulk RNA, leaving chains unpaired. Whole-study findings and limits: Reliance on VDJdb matching favored anti-spike CD8 responses; private and CD4 specificities were missed.

CDR1 and CDR2 from the germline V gene are MGHRA and YSYEKL. The CDR3 spans 16 residues. V was pared by 0 bases and J by 2 bases, with 14 bases between. Many counts were recorded for this clonotype. Its target is unknown. Individual cDNA molecules received unique molecular identifiers. TCRdb re-derived calls from the 5' RACE reads in MiXCR, one entry per CDR3 protein. In the table there are tens of thousands of distinct CDR3 sequences, less than 6.5% of which are singletons. This chain uses TRBV4-1 with TRBJ2-7; D is possibly TRBD2 (5 bases). The sequencing input was whole blood. The sequence came from an adult who was a healthcare worker with PCR-confirmed SARS-CoV-2 infection or an uninfected control (not recorded which). This CDR3 is CASSQERASRPYEQYF. CDR3 nucleotide sequence: TGCGCCAGCAGCCAAGAGCGGGCTAGCCGTCCCTACGAGCAGTACTTC.